This section outlines one T cell receptor beta chain sequence together with its context. Its specificity is unknown. The data were obtained in a study of T cell repertoires in cytomegalovirus infection. This CDR3 is 13 amino acids long. Trimming removed 2 bases from V and 6 bases from J, with 7 bases in between. Germline V CDR1 and CDR2: SGHTA, FQGTGA. MiXCR, run by TCRdb on the reads, gives a single entry per CDR3 protein. The sample carries roughly 500,000 distinct CDR3 sequences, around a third recorded once. This clonotype was sampled from a human donor in good health (CMV status not recorded). Some clones in this sample may be carry-over from other donors' samples. The input for sequencing was cultured PBMCs, taken from culture after CMV antigen stimulation. The V gene is TRBV7-3, the J gene TRBJ2-2; D call uncertain. The DNA for the CDR3 is TGTGCCAGCAGCTTAGCTAGGTCCGGGGAGCTGTTTTTT. It codes for CASSLARSGELFF.